The present T cell receptor (beta chain) was sequenced within a study of T-cell reconstitution after alpha-beta-depleted transplantation in children. During its preparation, the TCRbeta library received unique molecular identifiers. TCRdb re-called the PCR reads with MiXCR, one entry per CDR3 protein. Found here are more than 400,000 distinct CDR3 sequences, roughly 10% of them singletons; the top ten hold approximately 14%. General study results and limits: Newly produced T cells mostly provided counts and TCRbeta diversity after one year, as hyperexpanded clones declined. Several hundred expanded graft clones reportedly were the source of alpha-beta T cells about two months after transplant.

Notes on this clonotype: Its antigen remains unidentified.

Sequencing was performed on PBMCs, mostly from graft donor cells, taken 180 days after TCRalphabeta/CD19-depleted stem cell transplant. The TCR was taken from a female patient aged 2 to 10 who had a stem cell transplant for aplastic anemia, so the T cells may come from the graft donor.

CDR3 sequence: CASSSGLAGGPTNEQFF. As DNA, the CDR3 is TGTGCCAGCAGCTCAGGACTAGCGGGAGGGCCTACGAATGAGCAGTTCTTC. The J gene is TRBJ2-1, the V gene TRBV9; 15 bases are shared with TRBD2. CDR1 is SGDLS, CDR2 YYNGEE, per germline. The V segment lost 4 bases and the J segment 7 bases; nucleotides outside the gene matches: 9. CDR3 size: 17 residues.